These T cell receptor beta chains were read from a single sample in a study of shared clonotypes between healthy human individuals. The protocol was immunoSEQ multiplex PCR, while the TCRdb copy is restricted to in-frame clones and leaves out a portion. The top ten clones hold around 1.7% of a sample with around 2.1 million clones, about 92% of them seen once. The specimen was naive CD8+ T cells from PBMCs. The source is a man in his late teens or twenties in good health. Some clones in this sample may be carry-over from other donors' samples. The CDR3 runs from the conserved cysteine through the conserved F or W. Fields, in order: clone size, J gene, V gene, D gene, CDR3 protein, CDR3 DNA. A D gene is named only where the DNA matches it firmly. Size is stated for part of the rows, as once, few or many counts, or as a class when the clone is expanded.

>-|TRBJ1-2|TRBV13|-
CASSLYPITTTSHYGYTF
TGTGCCAGCAGCTTATACCCGATAACGACAACTTCTCACTATGGCTACACCTTC
>few|TRBJ1-1|TRBV7-8|-
CASSLDRGTEAFF
TGTGCCAGCAGCTTGGACAGAGGGACTGAAGCTTTCTTT
>-|TRBJ2-7|TRBV29-1|TRBD1
CSVRTGESEQYF
TGCAGCGTCCGGACAGGGGAGTCCGAGCAGTACTTC
>-|TRBJ2-7|TRBV6-1|-
CASSESGPPNLLYEQYF
TGTGCCAGCAGTGAATCAGGTCCCCCTAATCTTCTCTACGAGCAGTACTTC
>-|TRBJ2-7|TRBV7-2|TRBD2
CASSPTGLAGDEQYF
TGTGCCAGCAGCCCCACGGGACTAGCGGGAGACGAGCAGTACTTC
>-|TRBJ2-7|TRBV9|TRBD2
CASSGGLAGGPLEQYF
TGTGCCAGCAGCGGAGGCCTGGCGGGAGGCCCCCTCGAGCAGTACTTC
>-|TRBJ1-1|TRBV28|-
CASSLSWGLTEAFF
TGTGCCAGCAGTTTATCGTGGGGGCTCACTGAAGCTTTCTTT
>-|TRBJ1-5|TRBV19|-
CASSSRALAGEPQHF
TGTGCCAGTAGTTCCCGGGCCCTCGCGGGTGAGCCCCAGCATTTT
>-|TRBJ2-7|TRBV6-5|-
CASSYEGGSYEQYF
TGTGCCAGCAGTTATGAGGGGGGCTCCTACGAGCAGTACTTC
>-|TRBJ2-1|TRBV11-2|-
CASSLGPAKGNNEQFF
TGTGCCAGCAGCTTAGGCCCAGCAAAAGGAAACAATGAGCAGTTCTTC
>once|TRBJ2-7|TRBV5-5|TRBD1
CASSLGTGTYEQYF
TGTGCCAGCAGCTTGGGGACAGGGACCTACGAGCAGTACTTC
>-|TRBJ1-2|TRBV7-9|TRBD1
CASSSNRQGTYGYTF
TGTGCCAGCAGCTCTAACCGACAGGGAACCTATGGCTACACCTTC
>-|TRBJ2-7|TRBV29-1|-
CSVVYRDIGYEQYF
TGCAGCGTTGTTTATAGGGACATCGGCTACGAGCAGTACTTC
>-|TRBJ1-1|TRBV5-1|TRBD1
CASSLVGQGVLENTEAFF
TGCGCCAGCAGCTTGGTGGGACAGGGGGTTTTGGAGAACACTGAAGCTTTCTTT
>-|TRBJ2-1|TRBV7-5|-
CASSFQEGAYNEQFF
TGTGCCAGCAGCTTTCAGGAAGGTGCCTACAATGAGCAGTTCTTC
>-|TRBJ2-3|TRBV5-5|TRBD2
CASSSYGLAGGLDTQYF
TGTGCCAGCAGCTCCTATGGACTAGCGGGAGGGCTTGATACGCAGTATTTT
>-|TRBJ1-5|TRBV6-5|-
CASSSYSGEGNQPQHF
TGTGCCAGCAGTTCCTACTCAGGGGAGGGCAATCAGCCCCAGCATTTT
>once|TRBJ2-2|TRBV11-2|-
CASSLVDPGVENTGELFF
TGTGCCAGCAGCTTAGTCGATCCAGGGGTCGAGAACACCGGGGAGCTGTTTTTT
>-|TRBJ2-7|TRBV27|TRBD2
CASTPSGRGMGEQYF
TGTGCCAGCACCCCTAGCGGGAGGGGAATGGGCGAGCAGTACTTC
>-|TRBJ1-1|TRBV28|TRBD1
CASSPRGPTEAFF
TGTGCCAGCAGCCCGAGGGGGCCCACTGAAGCTTTCTTT
>once|TRBJ1-4|TRBV27|-
CASSEGREEKLFF
TGTGCCAGCAGTGAGGGGCGAGAAGAAAAACTGTTTTTT
>-|TRBJ1-1|TRBV6-5|TRBD1
CASSLTGPNTEAFF
TGTGCCAGCAGTTTGACAGGGCCGAACACTGAAGCTTTCTTT
>-|TRBJ2-4|TRBV5-1|TRBD2
CASSAGLADYLAKNIQYF
TGCGCCAGCAGCGCTGGACTAGCGGACTACCTAGCCAAAAACATTCAGTACTTC
>-|TRBJ1-1|TRBV7-2|-
CASSLGSGPMNTEAFF
TGTGCCAGCAGCTTAGGGTCAGGACCCATGAACACTGAAGCTTTCTTT
>-|TRBJ2-7|TRBV27|-
CASSLSMGSSSYEQYF
TGTGCCAGCAGTTTATCGATGGGCAGTTCCTCCTACGAGCAGTACTTC
>-|TRBJ2-7|TRBV27|TRBD2
CASSWGGEAREQYF
TGTGCCAGCAGTTGGGGGGGAGAGGCGCGCGAGCAGTACTTC
>-|TRBJ2-5|TRBV11-2|TRBD2
CASSSRGWLAGVSNETQYF
TGTGCCAGCAGCTCTAGGGGGTGGCTAGCGGGGGTATCGAATGAGACCCAGTACTTC
>-|TRBJ2-2|TRBV28|-
CASSLIAGVRTGELFF
TGTGCCAGCAGTTTAATCGCAGGGGTACGGACCGGGGAGCTGTTTTTT
>-|TRBJ2-7|TRBV4-1|TRBD1
CASSQGNRGTVEQYF
TGCGCCAGCAGCCAGGGAAACAGGGGAACGGTCGAGCAGTACTTC
>-|TRBJ1-4|TRBV5-1|-
CASSLAQGRTTNEKLFF
TGCGCCAGCAGCTTGGCCCAGGGCAGAACTACAAATGAAAAACTGTTTTTT
>once|TRBJ1-5|TRBV28|-
CASSLFWGLSNQPQHF
TGTGCCAGCAGTTTATTTTGGGGTTTGAGCAATCAGCCCCAGCATTTT